Below are 31 T cell receptor beta chains sequenced from a single sample in a study of a mutant IDH1 vaccine in newly diagnosed glioma. This sample's time point: baseline, week 1 (first vaccination visit). Sample treatment: pre-vaccination baseline after standard-of-care therapy. The repertoire was sequenced with immunoSEQ multiplex PCR; TCRdb's copy has only in-frame clones and lacks some. Of over 75,000 clones in the sample, about four fifths were seen once. The sample in question was PBMCs, obtained from a glioma patient treated with radiotherapy, temozolomide or both. Receptor source: a man aged 40-50 years with glioma.

The rearrangement uses TRBV11-1 and TRBJ2-5, with 7 bases fitting TRBD2. Germline V gives CDR1 SGHAT, CDR2 FQDESV (reference sequence). The CDR3 is made up of 14 amino acids. Trimming removed 5 bases from V and 2 bases from J; junction bases left unmatched: 5. CDR3 sequence (DNA): TGTGCCAGCAGCCCATCTAGCGGTCAAGAGACCCAGTACTTC. Translation: CASSPSSGQETQYF.

This chain connects TRBV5-6 to TRBJ2-7, with D perhaps TRBD1 (5 bases). CDR3 length: 17 amino acids. The V and J ends lost 2 bases and 4 bases respectively, with 22 bases between them. CDR1 is SGHDT, CDR2 YYEEEE, per germline. CDR3 DNA: TGTGCCAGCAGCTTTCCTCGAACTGGGCCCCAGGGTTACGAGCAGTACTTC. Translated: CASSFPRTGPQGYEQYF.

The CDR3 loop is CASSELAGALFVQFF. For the CDR3, the DNA is TGTGCCAGCAGTGAGCTAGCGGGAGCCCTCTTCGTGCAGTTCTTC. The genes are TRBV25-1 and TRBJ2-1; 10 nucleotides line up with TRBD2. This CDR3 is built from 15 residues. V lost 3 bases, J lost 12 bases, and 11 bases stayed unmatched. Germline values: CDR1 MGHDK, CDR2 SYGVNS. Complete variable domain (other parts from reference TRBV25-1 and TRBJ2-1): EADIYQTPRYLVIGTGKKITLECSQTMGHDKMYWYQQDPGMELHLIHYSYGVNSTEKGDLSSESTVSRIRTEHFPLTLESARPSHTSQYLCASSELAGALFVQFFGPGTRLTVL.

The rearrangement joins TRBV6-1 to TRBJ1-2, with TRBD1 matching over 9 bases. J gave up 8 bases and V 6 bases, and 7 bases lay outside the gene matches. CDR3 size: 13 residues. Germline-derived CDR1 and CDR2 are MNHNS and SASEGT. The CDR3 protein is CASRDRGGEGYTF. CDR3 nucleotides: TGTGCCAGCAGGGACAGGGGAGGGGAAGGCTACACCTTC.

The V call is TRBV5-1, the J call TRBJ2-1, with 7 bases aligning to TRBD2. CDR1 and CDR2 from the germline V gene are SGHRS and YFSETQ. With 0 bases clipped from V and 4 bases from J, the junction kept 10 bases outside the gene matches. The CDR3 runs to 17 residues. The CDR3 region is CASSLGNGGSGYNEQFF. For the CDR3, the DNA is TGCGCCAGCAGCTTGGGTAATGGCGGGAGTGGGTACAATGAGCAGTTCTTC.

The V call is TRBV19, the J call TRBJ2-2; TRBD2 agrees at 10 bases. This CDR3 has 16 residues. V was clipped by 2 bases and J by 3 bases; unmatched bases: 3. Germline V lookup: CDR1 LNHDA, CDR2 SQIVND (reference sequence). The CDR3 reads CASSISGRADTGELFF. DNA of the CDR3: TGTGCCAGTAGTATAAGCGGGAGGGCCGACACCGGGGAGCTGTTTTTT.

The chain employs TRBV5-1 and TRBJ2-2; D gene unclear. V shed 0 bases and J shed 5 bases, with 11 bases lying between them. The CDR3 contains 15 residues. The germline V gene encodes CDR1 SGHRS and CDR2 YFSETQ. CDR3 region: CASSLGFSETGELFF. CDR3 nucleotide sequence: TGCGCCAGCAGCTTGGGGTTCTCGGAAACCGGGGAGCTGTTTTTT.

This clone was counted once. The chain couples TRBV15 to TRBJ2-7; TRBD2 agrees at 11 bases. With V trimmed by 5 bases and J by 6 bases, 12 bases remained unmatched. Germline V CDR1 and CDR2: LNHNV, YYDKDF (reference sequence). There are 16 residues in the CDR3. The CDR3, as DNA: TGTGCCACCAGCCCCTGTCTAACTAGCGGGAGTTGCGAGCAGTACTTC. Amino acids: CATSPCLTSGSCEQYF. The full variable domain, its missing parts supplied by reference TRBV15 and TRBJ2-7, is DAMVIQNPRYQVTQFGKPVTLSCSQTLNHNVMYWYQQKSSQAPKLLFHYYDKDFNNEADTPDNFQSRRPNTSFCFLDIRSPGLGDTAMYLCATSPCLTSGSCEQYFGPGTRLTVT.

The rearrangement links TRBV6-5 to TRBJ1-5; TRBD1 might be the D (5 bases). V lost 2 bases and J lost 0, with 5 bases in between. CDR3 size: 14 residues. The germline V gene has CDR1 MNHEY and CDR2 SVGAGI. CDR3 residues: CASSYGASNQPQHF. Here the CDR3 DNA reads TGTGCCAGCAGTTACGGGGCTAGCAATCAGCCCCAGCATTTT.

A few counts support this clone. J is TRBJ1-2 and V is TRBV5-5, with D unresolved. CDR1 is SGHKS, CDR2 YYEKEE, per germline (reference sequence). The CDR3 is 16 amino acids. The V gene lost 0 bases and the J gene lost 0 bases, with 12 bases spanning the gap. CDR3 nucleotide sequence: TGTGCCAGCAGCTTGGGGTACCGGGCCTCTAACTATGGCTACACCTTC. The encoded protein is CASSLGYRASNYGYTF.

The V gene is TRBV2, the J gene TRBJ2-3; 7 bases agree with TRBD1. CDR3 length: 17 amino acids. The J segment lost 5 bases and the V segment lost 7 bases, leaving 18 bases of the junction unmatched. Germline assignment: CDR1 SNHLY and CDR2 FYNNEI. The CDR3 loop is CASMTIKQGPGGDTQYF. Here the CDR3 DNA reads TGTGCCAGCATGACCATCAAACAGGGGCCGGGTGGAGATACGCAGTATTTT.

The J gene is TRBJ1-5, the V gene TRBV7-2; D uncertain. The V end was cut by 1 base, the J end by 3 bases, with 7 bases between. CDR1 and CDR2 (germline): SGHTA, FQGNSA. The CDR3 loop spans 14 amino acids. In DNA form, the CDR3 reads TGTGCCAGCAGCTTAGGAGGCCTCAATCAGCCCCAGCATTTT. This translates into CASSLGGLNQPQHF.

This chain links TRBV4-3 with TRBJ2-1, with D perhaps TRBD1 (6 bases). The CDR3 extends over 18 amino acids. Germline CDR1 reads LGHNA; CDR2 reads YSLEER. The germline V and J ends were trimmed by 2 bases and 9 bases, with 26 bases remaining between them. In nucleotides, the CDR3 is TGCGCCAGCAGCCAAAAGAGGGCAGGGGCCATTGGATTTGGTGAGCAGTTCTTC. This sequence encodes CASSQKRAGAIGFGEQFF.

The V call is TRBV19, the J call TRBJ2-2; 10 nucleotides match TRBD2. The V segment lost 10 bases and the J segment 2 bases; nucleotides outside the gene matches: 7. This CDR3 region has 15 residues. CDR1 is LNHDA, CDR2 SQIVND, per germline (reference sequence). As DNA, the CDR3 is TGTGCCACCCGACCTAGCGGGAGTAACACCGGGGAGCTGTTTTTT. Its translation is CATRPSGSNTGELFF.

The chain links TRBV7-2 to TRBJ2-7, with 9 bases aligning to TRBD1. Germline V gives CDR1 SGHTA, CDR2 FQGNSA. Trimming took 6 bases from V and 3 from J; bases not matched to a gene: 6. The CDR3 consists of 14 residues. CDR3 protein: CASSRSGQGYEQYF. Here the CDR3 DNA reads TGTGCCAGCAGTCGGTCGGGACAGGGCTACGAGCAGTACTTC.

This sequence joins TRBV4-2 and TRBJ2-1; D gene unclear. Per the germline V gene, CDR1 is LGHNA and CDR2 is YNFKEQ. The CDR3 loop spans 15 amino acids. The V end was cut by 2 bases, the J end by 2 bases, with 10 bases between. For the CDR3, the DNA is TGTGCCAGCAGCCAACAAGCAGGAACCTACAATGAGCAGTTCTTC. Translated: CASSQQAGTYNEQFF.

The chain employs TRBV5-4 and TRBJ2-2, with D hard to call. Germline V lookup: CDR1 SGHNT, CDR2 YYREEE (reference sequence). The CDR3 is made up of 16 amino acids. Trimming cost V 0 bases and J 7 bases, with 16 bases left between them. The CDR3 loop reads CASSLDARMAGGELFF. The CDR3 coding sequence is TGTGCCAGCAGCTTGGACGCGCGGATGGCCGGCGGGGAGCTGTTTTTT.

The chain joins TRBV2 to TRBJ2-7; 7 bases fit TRBD2. CDR3 length: 12 amino acids. Germline V gene sequence: CDR1 SNHLY, CDR2 FYNNEI. V trimming: 7 bases; J trimming: 4 bases; junction bases outside the gene matches: 4. The CDR3 nucleotides read TGTGCCAGCATCCTGGGGGGGTACGAGCAGTACTTC. It encodes CASILGGYEQYF. Supplemented by reference TRBV2 and TRBJ2-7, the full variable domain reads EPEVTQTPSHQVTQMGQEVILRCVPISNHLYFYWYRQILGQKVEFLVSFYNNEISEKSEIFDDQFSVERPDGSNFTLKIRSTKLEDSAMYFCASILGGYEQYFGPGTRLTVT.

The rearrangement links TRBV15 to TRBJ1-5; the D is unclear. This CDR3 is built from 15 residues. Trimming removed 3 bases from V and 3 bases from J, with 12 bases in between. Germline V gives CDR1 LNHNV, CDR2 YYDKDF (reference sequence). The CDR3 region is CATSRSDGPNQPQHF. As DNA, the CDR3 is TGTGCCACCAGCAGGTCAGACGGACCCAATCAGCCCCAGCATTTT.

This chain uses TRBV6-1 with TRBJ2-7; a possible D gene is TRBD2 (6 bases). V lost 1 base, J lost 1 base, and 14 bases lay in between. Germline V lookup: CDR1 MNHNS, CDR2 SASEGT. The CDR3 is 16 residues long. The CDR3 loop reads CASSEVGGRGSYEQYF. The CDR3, as DNA: TGTGCCAGCAGTGAAGTCGGGGGTCGGGGATCCTACGAGCAGTACTTC.

The CDR3 DNA sequence: TGTGCCAGCAGCTTAGTGACCACTAGCGGGGGGGAGACCCAGTACTTC. It codes for CASSLVTTSGGETQYF. The chain couples TRBV7-9 to TRBJ2-5; 12 bases align to TRBD2. The CDR3 is made up of 16 amino acids. CDR1 and CDR2 from the germline V gene are SEHNR and FQNEAQ (reference sequence). The J segment lost 5 bases and the V segment lost 1 base, leaving 5 bases of the junction unmatched. Filled out from reference TRBV7-9 and TRBJ2-5, the complete variable domain reads DTGVSQNPRHKITKRGQNVTFRCDPISEHNRLYWYRQTLGQGPEFLTYFQNEAQLEKSRLLSDRFSAERPKGSFSTLEIQRTEQGDSAMYLCASSLVTTSGGETQYFGPGTRLLVL.

The chain carries TRBV4-3 and TRBJ2-3; D unclear. The V and J ends lost 3 bases and 0 bases respectively, with 16 bases between them. The CDR3 runs 17 residues. CDR1 is LGHNA and CDR2 is YSLEER in the germline V gene. This CDR3 reads CASSHSVETSSTDTQYF. The CDR3 DNA is TGCGCCAGCAGCCACTCCGTAGAGACTTCTAGCACAGATACGCAGTATTTT.

The chain joins TRBV11-2 to TRBJ2-4, with TRBD2 matching 8 bases. Germline lookup yields CDR1 SGHAT and CDR2 FQNNGV. The CDR3 has 17 amino acids. Trimming cost V 0 bases and J 0 bases; bases outside gene matches: 4. The CDR3 sequence is CASSLDELAGAKNIQYF. The CDR3 DNA follows: TGTGCCAGCAGCTTAGATGAGCTAGCGGGAGCCAAAAACATTCAGTACTTC. Variable domain in full (rest from reference TRBV11-2 and TRBJ2-4): EAGVAQSPRYKIIEKRQSVAFWCNPISGHATLYWYQQILGQGPKLLIQFQNNGVVDDSQLPKDRFSAERLKGVDSTLKIQPAKLEDSAVYLCASSLDELAGAKNIQYFGAGTRLSVL.

The chain joins TRBV5-1 to TRBJ2-6, with no clear D. CDR1 SGHRS and CDR2 YFSETQ come from the germline V gene. The CDR3 covers 16 residues. The V end lost 0 bases, the J end lost 3 bases, and 10 bases lay between the germline ends. The CDR3 region has the DNA TGCGCCAGCAGCTTGGAGGTAGGGCTTGGGGCCAACGTCCTGACTTTC. It is translated as CASSLEVGLGANVLTF.

The gene calls are TRBV5-4 and TRBJ2-5; D may be TRBD1 or TRBD2 (6 bases each). CDR3 length: 15 residues. Per germline, CDR1 SGHNT and CDR2 YYREEE (reference sequence). V dropped 4 bases and J dropped 5 bases, with 18 bases sitting between them. CDR3 protein: CASSTGGLRRETQYF. For the CDR3, the DNA is TGTGCCAGCAGCACCGGGGGCCTTCGGAGGGAGACCCAGTACTTC.

The rearrangement uses TRBV5-6 and TRBJ2-7; 8 bases align to TRBD1. Germline CDR1 reads SGHDT; CDR2 reads YYEEEE. V trimming: 5 bases; J trimming: 5 bases; junction bases outside the gene matches: 6. This CDR3 has 13 residues. In nucleotides, the CDR3 is TGTGCCAGCAGTTCGGACAGGGCTGACGAGCAGTACTTC. It is translated as CASSSDRADEQYF.

The J gene is TRBJ2-1, the V gene TRBV4-3; a weak D match, TRBD1 (6 bases). Trimming took off 0 bases at V and 7 bases at J, with 13 bases between the two ends. This CDR3 spans 15 amino acids. CDR1 is LGHNA, CDR2 YSLEER, per germline. The CDR3 coding sequence is TGCGCCAGCAGCCAAGATAGGGGGTTAGGAAATGAGCAGTTCTTC. It specifies CASSQDRGLGNEQFF.

This chain uses TRBV5-4 with TRBJ2-5; D not certain. Germline V gene sequence: CDR1 SGHNT, CDR2 YYREEE (reference sequence). V lost 0 bases to trimming and J lost 1 base, with 7 bases between them. The CDR3 covers 14 residues. The DNA for the CDR3 is TGTGCCAGCAGCTTGGTGGATAGCCAAGAGACCCAGTACTTC. This codes for CASSLVDSQETQYF. Variable domain in full (rest from reference TRBV5-4 and TRBJ2-5): ETGVTQSPTHLIKTRGQQVTLRCSSQSGHNTVSWYQQALGQGPQFIFQYYREEENGRGNFPPRFSGLQFPNYSSELNVNALELDDSALYLCASSLVDSQETQYFGPGTRLLVL.

This sequence joins TRBV10-2 and TRBJ2-5; no clear D gene. Germline CDR1 reads WSHSY; CDR2 reads SAAADI. This CDR3 has 10 residues. The ends were cut back, 8 bases at V and 1 base at J, with 2 bases in the middle. The CDR3 region has the DNA TGCGCCAGCCTCCAAGAGACCCAGTACTTC. This sequence encodes CASLQETQYF.

J is TRBJ1-2 and V is TRBV18; a weak D match, TRBD1 (5 bases). The V gene's germline CDR1 is KGHSH and CDR2 LQKENI. This CDR3 is built from 16 residues. V was clipped by 1 base and J by 0 bases, with 12 bases between them. The DNA of the CDR3 is TGTGCCAGCTCACCACTTGGGCAGGGCTCTAACTATGGCTACACCTTC. Translating it yields CASSPLGQGSNYGYTF.

V is TRBV6-5 and J is TRBJ2-7; possibly TRBD2 for D (7 bases). Between the trimmed V and J ends, which lost 0 bases and 2 bases, there was a span of 11 bases. The CDR3 has 15 residues. Germline V gene data show CDR1 as MNHEY and CDR2 as SVGAGI. The CDR3: CASSYSRGLPYEQYF. Here the CDR3 DNA reads TGTGCCAGCAGTTACTCGCGGGGGCTCCCCTACGAGCAGTACTTC.